The clone carrying this TCR beta chain was found once. The junction and the germline gene differ at one end; a read error may be behind it. The Seattle site enrolled patients during active infection and followed them longitudinally. The CDR3 covers 14 residues. Germline V gene data show CDR1 as LNHDA and CDR2 as SQIVND (reference sequence). The entry originates in a study of blood T cell repertoires in COVID-19. Original processing notes: How many nucleated cells were present was estimated from reference gene primer amplification. Using immunoSEQ multiplex PCR, the repertoire was profiled, and TCRdb retains in-frame clones only, with some absent. That table is the source of V, J and clone size, and D and trimming were worked out from the DNA. The sample consists of almost 90,000 clones, roughly 88% of them appearing once.

The sequenced sample consisted of peripheral blood. The clonotype originates from a man younger than 35 with COVID-19, enrolled during active disease. The V call is TRBV19, the J call TRBJ1-4, with 8 bases matching TRBD1. CDR3 sequence reads: CASSTDRDTGKLLF. The DNA of the CDR3 is TGTGCCAGTAGTACGGACAGGGACACAGGAAAACTGCTTTTT.